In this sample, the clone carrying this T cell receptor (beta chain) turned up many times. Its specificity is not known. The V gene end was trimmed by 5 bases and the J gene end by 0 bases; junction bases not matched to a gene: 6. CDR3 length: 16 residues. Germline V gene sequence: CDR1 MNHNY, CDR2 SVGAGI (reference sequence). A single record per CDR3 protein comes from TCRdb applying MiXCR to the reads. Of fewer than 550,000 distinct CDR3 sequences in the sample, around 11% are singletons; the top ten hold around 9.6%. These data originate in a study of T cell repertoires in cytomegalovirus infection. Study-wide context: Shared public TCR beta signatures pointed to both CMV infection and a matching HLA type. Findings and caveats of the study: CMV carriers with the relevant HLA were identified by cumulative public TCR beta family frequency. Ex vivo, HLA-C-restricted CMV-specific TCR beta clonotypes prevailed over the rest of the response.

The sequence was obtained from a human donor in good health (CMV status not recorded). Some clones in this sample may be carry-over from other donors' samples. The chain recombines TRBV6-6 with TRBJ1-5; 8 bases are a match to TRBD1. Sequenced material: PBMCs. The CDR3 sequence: CASSPGQGHSNQPQHF. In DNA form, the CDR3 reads TGTGCCAGCAGTCCCGGACAGGGCCATAGCAATCAGCCCCAGCATTTT.